The rows below give T cell receptor beta chains drawn from one sample of a study of cytomegalovirus exposure and HLA in healthy donors. This table comes from immunoSEQ multiplex PCR, and its TCRdb copy is limited to in-frame clones, with some not included. Among 75,000 to 95,000 clones listed, approximately 63% were seen once. Sequenced input: PBMCs. All receptors derive from a woman under 40 in good health and CMV-seronegative. The CDR3 runs from the conserved cysteine through the conserved F or W. The D gene is left open where the match is weak. The listing skips clone size in some rows; elsewhere it reads once, few, many or a size class.

D	V	J	size	DNA	CDR3
TRBD2	TRBV4-2	TRBJ2-7	NA	TGTGCCAGCAGCCAAGAGCGGGGGGCCTACGAGCAGTACTTC	CASSQERGAYEQYF
TRBD2	TRBV28	TRBJ2-7	NA	TGTGCCAGCAGTTTATTGCGGGAGGGGTTCCACGAGCAGTACTTC	CASSLLREGFHEQYF
NA	TRBV6-5	TRBJ2-7	NA	TGTGCCAGCAGTTACTCGAAAACTAGTCCTGGCTACGAGCAGTACTTC	CASSYSKTSPGYEQYF
TRBD1	TRBV7-9	TRBJ2-4	NA	TGTGCCAGCAGCCGGACAGGGAATCTAGCCAAAAACATTCAGTACTTC	CASSRTGNLAKNIQYF
NA	TRBV19	TRBJ1-2	NA	TGTGCCAGTAGTATTCGGGATTCGGGACTGTATGGCTACACCTTC	CASSIRDSGLYGYTF
NA	TRBV5-4	TRBJ1-1	NA	TGTGCCAGCAGCTTGGGTCCTGCGGAAGAAGCTTTCTTT	CASSLGPAEEAFF
NA	TRBV18	TRBJ1-1	NA	TGTGCCAGCTCATCAGACATGAACACTGAAGCTTTCTTT	CASSSDMNTEAFF
NA	TRBV19	TRBJ1-1	NA	TGTGCCAGTAGTATAGAGCCGGACTACACTGAAGCTTTCTTT	CASSIEPDYTEAFF
NA	TRBV2	TRBJ1-2	NA	TGTGCCAGCAGTCCAGGGGTCGGGTATGGCTACACCTTC	CASSPGVGYGYTF
TRBD2	TRBV4-2	TRBJ2-7	NA	TGTGCCAGCAGCCAAGATCTGTCTACTAGCGGGACTTCCTACGAGCAGTACTTC	CASSQDLSTSGTSYEQYF
NA	TRBV5-4	TRBJ1-2	NA	TGTGCCAGCAGTCACAGGACCCTCTCGAAAGATCGCTACACCTTC	CASSHRTLSKDRYTF
NA	TRBV30	TRBJ2-5	NA	TGTGCCTCCTCTGGGCCGAGCAGAGAGACCCAGTACTTC	CASSGPSRETQYF
TRBD2	TRBV13	TRBJ2-3	NA	TGTGCCAGCAGCTTATACGGCGGGGGGAGTGTTATTACAGATACGCAGTATTTT	CASSLYGGGSVITDTQYF
TRBD2	TRBV28	TRBJ2-1	NA	TGTGCCAGCAGTCCATTGACTAGCGGGAGGGGTAGTGAGCAGTTCTTC	CASSPLTSGRGSEQFF
NA	TRBV2	TRBJ2-1	NA	TGTGCCAGCAGGTCGGACTCGGTTGCGCTCTTC	CASRSDSVALF
NA	TRBV15	TRBJ1-2	NA	TGTGCCACCAGCAGAAGACAGGCGAACTATGGCTACACCTTC	CATSRRQANYGYTF
NA	TRBV5-1	TRBJ1-6	NA	TGCGCCAGCAGCTTAGAACATTCATATAATTCACCCCTCCACTTT	CASSLEHSYNSPLHF
TRBD1	TRBV7-8	TRBJ1-2	NA	TGTGCCAGCAGCCGAGACAGGGATGGCTATGGCTACACCTTC	CASSRDRDGYGYTF
NA	TRBV1	TRBJ2-5	NA	TGCACCAGCAGGGTGACAGGACGGGAGACCCAGTACTTC	CTSRVTGRETQYF
NA	TRBV5-8	TRBJ1-6	NA	TGTGCCAGCAGCTTGGCCATAAGTACAGTTTATAATTCACCCCTCCACTTT	CASSLAISTVYNSPLHF
TRBD1	TRBV28	TRBJ2-6	few	TGTGCCAGCTCTCGGGACAGGGGTTACGTCCTGACTTTC	CASSRDRGYVLTF
NA	TRBV2	TRBJ1-5	NA	TGTGCCAGCAGTGGGCAGGGGAATAGCAATCAGCCCCAGCATTTT	CASSGQGNSNQPQHF
TRBD1	TRBV6-6	TRBJ2-1	NA	TGTGCCAGCAGTTATAGGGGGACAGGCGATTTATTTCGGCAGTTCTTC	CASSYRGTGDLFRQFF
TRBD1	TRBV18	TRBJ1-5	few	TGTGCCAGCTCACCCCAGACAGGGGGCGGCAATCAGCCCCAGCATTTT	CASSPQTGGGNQPQHF
TRBD1	TRBV4-2	TRBJ2-7	NA	TGTGCCAGCAGCCAATCTCGGACAGGTTTTGACTACGAGCAGTACTTC	CASSQSRTGFDYEQYF
NA	TRBV6-1	TRBJ2-5	few	TGTGCCAGCAGTGAAGCCCCCAGGGGTCGGGAGACCCAGTACTTC	CASSEAPRGRETQYF
NA	TRBV19	TRBJ1-1	few	TGTGCCAGCTCTTTTAGGGGTGGAATTAGTGTTGAAGCTTTCTTT	CASSFRGGISVEAFF
NA	TRBV5-4	TRBJ2-3	NA	TGTGCCAGCAGTATTCCGGGGGTCCCAGATACGCAGTATTTT	CASSIPGVPDTQYF
TRBD1	TRBV10-3	TRBJ1-5	few	TGTGCCATCAGCGGGACAGGGAGAAACAATCAGCCCCAGCATTTT	CAISGTGRNNQPQHF
TRBD2	TRBV5-1	TRBJ2-1	NA	TGCGCCAGCAGCTCCGAAGGACTAGCGGGAGTCAATGAGCAGTTCTTC	CASSSEGLAGVNEQFF
TRBD1	TRBV30	TRBJ1-5	NA	TGTGCCTGGGGGACAGGGTTGGGCAATCAGCCCCAGCATTTT	CAWGTGLGNQPQHF
TRBD2	TRBV4-1	TRBJ2-3	NA	TGCGCCAGCAGCCCCCAGCTAGCGGTGAGAGATACGCAGTATTTT	CASSPQLAVRDTQYF
TRBD1	TRBV19	TRBJ1-5	few	TGTGCCCGAGATGAACCGACAGGGGGCAATCAGCCCCAGCATTTT	CARDEPTGGNQPQHF
NA	TRBV2	TRBJ2-1	NA	TGTGCCAGCAGGGCTCCCGGGGCCTACAATGAGCAGTTCTTC	CASRAPGAYNEQFF
NA	TRBV6-6	TRBJ1-3	once	TGTGCCAGCACCGCACTGATAGCAAGAGGAAACACCATATATTTT	CASTALIARGNTIYF
NA	TRBV7-9	TRBJ1-4	NA	TGTGCCAGCAGTTCCGAGCAGGGGATTAGTGAAAAACTGTTTTTT	CASSSEQGISEKLFF
NA	TRBV29-1	TRBJ2-7	NA	TGCAGCGTTCGCCTAGCATACGAGCAGTACTTC	CSVRLAYEQYF
TRBD1	TRBV7-8	TRBJ2-1	few	TGTGCCAGCAGCTTAGCCGGGACAGGGAGAGCCAATGAGCAGTTCTTC	CASSLAGTGRANEQFF
TRBD2	TRBV19	TRBJ2-2	NA	TGTGCCAGTAGTATCTGGGGGGGGGCGAACACCGGGGAGCTGTTTTTT	CASSIWGGANTGELFF
NA	TRBV5-6	TRBJ2-1	NA	TGTGCCAGCAGCTTGTCCCGTGAGCAGTTCTTC	CASSLSREQFF
TRBD1	TRBV10-1	TRBJ2-7	NA	TGCGCCAGCAGAGAGGACAGGATCCGATACGAGCAGTACTTC	CASREDRIRYEQYF
NA	TRBV29-1	TRBJ1-1	NA	TGCAGCGTTGCGAACATAACTGAAGCTTTCTTT	CSVANITEAFF
TRBD1	TRBV6-5	TRBJ2-7	once	TGTGCCAGCAGTTGGGACAGGGGTGGCTACGAGCAGTACTTC	CASSWDRGGYEQYF
NA	TRBV7-6	TRBJ2-1	NA	TGTGCCAGCAGCTGGAGGGGTGGCGGGGCTATTGAGCAGTTCTTC	CASSWRGGGAIEQFF
TRBD2	TRBV4-2	TRBJ2-1	NA	TGTGCCAGCAGCCAAGTTGCTAGCGGGAGCTCCTACAATGAGCAGTTCTTC	CASSQVASGSSYNEQFF
NA	TRBV19	TRBJ2-7	NA	TGTGCCAGTAGTAGCTCTAGCGCTAGCGAGCAGTACTTC	CASSSSSASEQYF
NA	TRBV7-2	TRBJ2-7	NA	TGTGCCAGCAGCACGGGACTTGGGGCATTTTACGAGCAGTACTTC	CASSTGLGAFYEQYF
NA	TRBV7-9	TRBJ1-6	few	TGTGCCAGCAGCTTGTCGGGTAATTCACCCCTCCACTTT	CASSLSGNSPLHF
TRBD1	TRBV6-6	TRBJ1-5	NA	TGTGCCGGAGGGACAGAATACAATCAGCCCCAGCATTTT	CAGGTEYNQPQHF
TRBD2	TRBV10-3	TRBJ2-3	NA	TGTGCCATAGCAAGAAGACTAGCGGGGTTCACAGATACGCAGTATTTT	CAIARRLAGFTDTQYF
NA	TRBV6-1	TRBJ2-2	few	TGTGCCAGCAGCGGCGGGGCGAACACCGGGGAGCTGTTTTTT	CASSGGANTGELFF
TRBD1	TRBV15	TRBJ2-3	few	TGTGCCACCAGCAGAGGAGGGGGCGTCACAGATACGCAGTATTTT	CATSRGGGVTDTQYF
TRBD2	TRBV28	TRBJ2-1	NA	TGTGCCAGCAGGCCGTGGACTAGCGGGATCCCCAAATTGAATGAGCAGTTCTTC	CASRPWTSGIPKLNEQFF
TRBD1	TRBV7-9	TRBJ1-1	few	TGTGCCAGCAGCTCAGGACAGGTTTACACTGAAGCTTTCTTT	CASSSGQVYTEAFF
NA	TRBV7-9	TRBJ1-2	once	TGTGCCAGCAGCCCTATTGACAGGACCAACTATGGCTACACCTTC	CASSPIDRTNYGYTF